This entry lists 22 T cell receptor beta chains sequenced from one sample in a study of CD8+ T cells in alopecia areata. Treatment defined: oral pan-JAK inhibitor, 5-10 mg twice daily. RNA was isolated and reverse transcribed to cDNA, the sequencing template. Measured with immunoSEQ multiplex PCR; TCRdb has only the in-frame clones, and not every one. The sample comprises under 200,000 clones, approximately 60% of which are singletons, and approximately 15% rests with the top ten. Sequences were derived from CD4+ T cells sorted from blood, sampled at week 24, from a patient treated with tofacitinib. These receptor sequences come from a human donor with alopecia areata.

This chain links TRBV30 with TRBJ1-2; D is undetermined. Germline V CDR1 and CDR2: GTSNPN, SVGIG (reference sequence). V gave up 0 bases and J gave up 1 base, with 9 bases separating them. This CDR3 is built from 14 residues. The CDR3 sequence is CAWSVKGFNYGYTF. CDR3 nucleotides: TGTGCCTGGAGTGTAAAGGGATTTAACTATGGCTACACCTTC.

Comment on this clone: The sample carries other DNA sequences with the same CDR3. CDR3 region: CASSVGGETQYF. The CDR3 DNA reads TGTGCCAGCAGCGTAGGAGGGGAGACCCAGTACTTC. This sequence joins TRBV9 and TRBJ2-5; D is possibly TRBD2 (5 bases). The CDR3 loop spans 12 amino acids. The ends were cut back, 0 bases at V and 5 bases at J, with 5 bases in the middle. Germline V CDR1 and CDR2: SGDLS, YYNGEE.

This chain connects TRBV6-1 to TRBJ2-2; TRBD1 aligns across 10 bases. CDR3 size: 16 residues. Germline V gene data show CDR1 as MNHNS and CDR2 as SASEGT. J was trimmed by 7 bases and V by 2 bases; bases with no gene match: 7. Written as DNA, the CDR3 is TGTGCCAGCAGTGAACTGGGACAGGGGAGGATCGGGGAGCTGTTTTTT. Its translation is CASSELGQGRIGELFF.

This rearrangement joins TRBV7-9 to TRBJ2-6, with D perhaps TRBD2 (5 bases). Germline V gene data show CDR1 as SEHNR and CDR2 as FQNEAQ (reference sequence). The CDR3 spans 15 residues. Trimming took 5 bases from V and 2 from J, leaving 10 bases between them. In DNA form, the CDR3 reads TGTGCCAGCAGCCTCCGGGGAACTGGGGCCAACGTCCTGACTTTC. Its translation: CASSLRGTGANVLTF. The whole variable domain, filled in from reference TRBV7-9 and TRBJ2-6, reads DTGVSQNPRHKITKRGQNVTFRCDPISEHNRLYWYRQTLGQGPEFLTYFQNEAQLEKSRLLSDRFSAERPKGSFSTLEIQRTEQGDSAMYLCASSLRGTGANVLTFGAGSRLTVL.

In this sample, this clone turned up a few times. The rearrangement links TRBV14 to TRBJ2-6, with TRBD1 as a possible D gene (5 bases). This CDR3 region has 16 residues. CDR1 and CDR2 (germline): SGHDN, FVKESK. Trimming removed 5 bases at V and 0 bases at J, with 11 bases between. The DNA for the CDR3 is TGTGCCAGCAGCTCGACAGTTACCTCTGGGGCCAACGTCCTGACTTTC. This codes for CASSSTVTSGANVLTF.

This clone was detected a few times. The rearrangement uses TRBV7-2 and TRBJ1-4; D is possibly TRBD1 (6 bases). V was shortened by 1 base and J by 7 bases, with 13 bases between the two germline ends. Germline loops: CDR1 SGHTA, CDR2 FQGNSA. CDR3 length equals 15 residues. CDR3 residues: CASSLVGRGSEKLFF. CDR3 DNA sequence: TGTGCCAGCAGCTTAGTCGGCAGGGGCAGTGAAAAACTGTTTTTT.

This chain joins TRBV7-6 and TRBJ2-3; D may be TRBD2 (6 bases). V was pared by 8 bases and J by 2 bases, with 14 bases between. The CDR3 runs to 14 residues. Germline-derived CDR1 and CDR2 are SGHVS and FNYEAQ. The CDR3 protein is CASRDFLSTDTQYF. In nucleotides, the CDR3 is TGTGCCAGCCGGGACTTTCTATCCACAGATACGCAGTATTTT.

CDR3 sequence: CAWASGRDTGELFF. The CDR3 DNA reads as TGTGCCTGGGCCTCAGGGCGCGACACCGGGGAGCTGTTTTTT. The chain is built from TRBV30 and TRBJ2-2; D might be TRBD1 (5 bases). The CDR3 totals 14 residues. Trimming cost V 5 bases and J 3 bases, with 13 bases left between them. Germline lookup yields CDR1 GTSNPN and CDR2 SVGIG (reference sequence).

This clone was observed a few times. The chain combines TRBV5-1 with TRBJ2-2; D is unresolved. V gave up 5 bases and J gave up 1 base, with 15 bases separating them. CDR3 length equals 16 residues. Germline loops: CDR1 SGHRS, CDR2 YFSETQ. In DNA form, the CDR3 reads TGCGCCAGCAGGCAGTTCCTGACTGGGAACACCGGGGAGCTGTTTTTT. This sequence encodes CASRQFLTGNTGELFF.

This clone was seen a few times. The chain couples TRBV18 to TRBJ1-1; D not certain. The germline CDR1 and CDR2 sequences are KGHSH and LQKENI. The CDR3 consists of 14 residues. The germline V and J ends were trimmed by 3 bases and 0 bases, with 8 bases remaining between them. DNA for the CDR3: TGTGCCAGCTCACCTCTTCCTATGAACACTGAAGCTTTCTTT. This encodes CASSPLPMNTEAFF.

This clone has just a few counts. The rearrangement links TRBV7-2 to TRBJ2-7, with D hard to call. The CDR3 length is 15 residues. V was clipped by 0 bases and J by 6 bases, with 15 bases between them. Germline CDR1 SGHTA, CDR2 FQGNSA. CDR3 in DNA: TGTGCCAGCAGCTTAGCTACCACCACTACTGTCGAGCAGTACTTC. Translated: CASSLATTTTVEQYF.

CDR3 sequence: CASSPIGGGSNQPQHF. Here the CDR3 DNA reads TGTGCCAGCAGCCCAATAGGCGGGGGGAGCAATCAGCCCCAGCATTTT. The chain carries TRBV5-6 and TRBJ1-5; tentatively, D is TRBD1 (5 bases). Trimming took 4 bases from V and 1 from J, leaving 15 bases between them. The CDR3 totals 16 residues. Per the germline V gene, CDR1 is SGHDT and CDR2 is YYEEEE.

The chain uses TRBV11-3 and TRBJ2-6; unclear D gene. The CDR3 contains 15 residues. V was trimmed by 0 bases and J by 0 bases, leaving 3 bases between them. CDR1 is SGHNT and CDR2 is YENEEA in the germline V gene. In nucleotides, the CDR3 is TGTGCCAGCAGCTTAGACCCCTCTGGGGCCAACGTCCTGACTTTC. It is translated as CASSLDPSGANVLTF.

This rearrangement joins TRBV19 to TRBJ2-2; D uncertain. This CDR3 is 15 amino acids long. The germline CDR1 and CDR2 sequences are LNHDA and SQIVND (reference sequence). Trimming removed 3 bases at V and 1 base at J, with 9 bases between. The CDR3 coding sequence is TGTGCCAGTAGTATTGGGTCCCGGAACACCGGGGAGCTGTTTTTT. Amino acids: CASSIGSRNTGELFF.

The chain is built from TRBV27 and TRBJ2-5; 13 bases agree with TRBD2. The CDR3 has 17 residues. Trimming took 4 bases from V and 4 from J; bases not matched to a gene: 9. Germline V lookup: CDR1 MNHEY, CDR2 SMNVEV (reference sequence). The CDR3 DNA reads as TGTGCCAGCAGTTCCAGGACTAGCGGGGGACCGGGAGAGACCCAGTACTTC. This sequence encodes CASSSRTSGGPGETQYF.

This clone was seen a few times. This CDR3 reads CASSESFMRGADTQYF. DNA of the CDR3: TGTGCCAGCAGTGAGTCTTTTATGCGGGGGGCAGATACGCAGTATTTT. The chain uses TRBV6-1 and TRBJ2-3, with 8 bases aligning to TRBD2. CDR1 and CDR2 (germline): MNHNS, SASEGT. With V trimmed by 3 bases and J by 4 bases, 9 bases remained unmatched. This CDR3 has 16 residues.

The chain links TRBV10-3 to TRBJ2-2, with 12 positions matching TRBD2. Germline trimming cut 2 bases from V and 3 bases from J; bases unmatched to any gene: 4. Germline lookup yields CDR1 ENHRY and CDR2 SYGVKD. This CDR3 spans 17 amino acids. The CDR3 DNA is TGTGCCATCAGTGAGACTAGCGGGGGGCCCGACACCGGGGAGCTGTTTTTT. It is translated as CAISETSGGPDTGELFF.

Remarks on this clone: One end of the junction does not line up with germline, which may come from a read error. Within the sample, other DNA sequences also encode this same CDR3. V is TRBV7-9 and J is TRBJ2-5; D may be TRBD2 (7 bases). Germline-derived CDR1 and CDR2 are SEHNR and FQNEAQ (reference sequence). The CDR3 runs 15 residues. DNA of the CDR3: TGCGCCAGCGACCCGGGGGGCGGAAACCAAGAGACCCAGTACTTC. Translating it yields CASDPGGGNQETQYF. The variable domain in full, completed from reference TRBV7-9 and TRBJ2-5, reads DTGVSQNPRHKITKRGQNVTFRCDPISEHNRLYWYRQTLGQGPEFLTYFQNEAQLEKSRLLSDRFSAERPKGSFSTLEIQRTEQGDSAMYLCASDPGGGNQETQYFGPGTRLLVL.

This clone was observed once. This CDR3 is CASSFGDGSGYTF. The CDR3, as DNA: TGTGCCAGCAGCTTTGGTGACGGTTCCGGCTACACCTTC. The chain uses TRBV7-2 and TRBJ1-2, with no clear D. Trimming shortened V by 3 bases and J by 8 bases, and 13 bases separated the two germline ends. CDR1 is SGHTA, CDR2 FQGNSA, per germline. The CDR3 loop spans 13 amino acids.

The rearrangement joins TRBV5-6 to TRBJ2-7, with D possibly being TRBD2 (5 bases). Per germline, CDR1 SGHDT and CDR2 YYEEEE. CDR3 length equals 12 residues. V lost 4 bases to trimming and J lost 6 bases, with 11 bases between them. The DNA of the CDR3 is TGTGCCAGCAGCAAAGCGGACTCCGAGCAGTACTTC. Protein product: CASSKADSEQYF.

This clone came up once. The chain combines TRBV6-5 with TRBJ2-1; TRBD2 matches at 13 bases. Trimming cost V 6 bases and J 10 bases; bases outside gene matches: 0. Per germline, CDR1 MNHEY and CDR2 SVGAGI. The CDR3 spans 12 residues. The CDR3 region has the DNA TGTGCCAGCAGGGGACTAGCGGGAGAGCAGTTCTTC. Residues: CASRGLAGEQFF.

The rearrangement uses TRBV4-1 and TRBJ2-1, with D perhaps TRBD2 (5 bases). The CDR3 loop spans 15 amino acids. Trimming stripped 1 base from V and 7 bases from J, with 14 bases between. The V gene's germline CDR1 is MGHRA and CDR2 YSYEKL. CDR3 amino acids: CASSQAGLAPNEQFF. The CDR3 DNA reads TGCGCCAGCAGCCAAGCCGGACTGGCCCCGAATGAGCAGTTCTTC.